This TCR beta chain was sequenced in a study of shared clonotypes between healthy human individuals. Study-wide results and caveats: The sharing of about 5.3% of naive CD4 clonotypes was seen across a handful of donors. Larger estimated richness was generally recorded for naive subsets relative to memory subsets. Rarefaction exposed incomplete sorted-subset sequencing despite large depth.

This clone was counted a single time. Its antigen remains unidentified. Sequencing was performed with immunoSEQ multiplex PCR; in TCRdb, only in-frame clones are kept and a portion is missing. The sample contains about 120,000 clones, approximately 70% of which appear only once. Sequencing input: memory CD8+ T cells sorted from blood. This sample's subset: CD45RO+ cells pooled with CCR7-negative TemRA cells. This TCR derives from a young woman in good health.

The CDR3 spells CASSSTGDGLPPHYEQYF. The CDR3 coding sequence is TGTGCCAGCAGCTCAACCGGGGACGGACTCCCTCCCCACTACGAGCAGTACTTC. J is TRBJ2-7 and V is TRBV7-2; D may match TRBD1 or TRBD2 (5 bases each). This CDR3 has 18 residues. The germline CDR1 and CDR2 sequences are SGHTA and FQGNSA. V was trimmed by 4 bases and J by 3 bases, leaving 25 bases between them.